The source of this T cell receptor beta chain is a study of Ad26.COV2.S vaccination and SARS-CoV-2 variants. Across the whole study: Sample donor was a member of the COV1001 Ad26.COV2.S trial arm.

The data were produced by immunoSEQ multiplex PCR, yet TCRdb's version contains in-frame clones alone and is incomplete. This table holds 290,000 or so clones, around 87% found once. The sample's treatment: around 19 received Ad26.COV2.S at low or high dose, single or two shots; 5 received placebo; per-sample allocation not given. Samples came from day 63 after the first vaccine or placebo injection. Boston provided a donor who was an adult aged 18-55 years. An Ad26 vector expressing Wuhan-strain SARS-CoV-2 spike served as the vaccine. A remark on this clone: The antigen remains unidentified.

This CDR3 has 15 amino acids. Trimming took off 1 base at V and 6 bases at J, with 16 bases between the two ends. Germline loops: CDR1 LGHDT, CDR2 YNNKEL (reference sequence). General study results and limits: Placebo recipients and vaccine recipients were similar in non-spike TCR breadth.

The material sequenced was peripheral blood, taken in a trial of Ad26.COV2.S vaccine versus placebo. This sequence joins TRBV3-1 (or the pseudogene TRBV3-2) and TRBJ2-7; D possibly corresponds to TRBD1 (6 bases). The source of this sequence is a person aged 18 to 65 who received the Ad26.COV2.S COVID-19 vaccine or a placebo. The CDR3 loop is CASSQVTGFISEQYF. CDR3 in DNA: TGTGCCAGCAGCCAAGTCACAGGGTTTATCTCCGAGCAGTACTTC.